This T cell receptor (beta chain) is from a study of a mutant IDH1 vaccine in newly diagnosed glioma. Background on the study: Earlier treatment was radiotherapy, temozolomide, or both, with most getting both.

On this clone: The antigen is unknown.

Assay: immunoSEQ multiplex PCR; the TCRdb copy retains only in-frame clones and omits some. The sample contains about 88,000 clones, 82% of which appear only once. This CDR3 contains 12 residues. V was pared by 5 bases and J by 5 bases, with 1 base of the junction left unmatched. Per germline, CDR1 SEHNR and CDR2 FQNEAQ (reference sequence). Time point of the sample: baseline, week 1 (first vaccination visit). Documented treatment: pre-vaccination baseline after standard-of-care therapy. Each astrocytoma in the donors was new, WHO grade 3 or 4, IDH1-mutant and ATRX-lost. Overall study findings and caveats: Immune responses arising from the vaccine appeared in approximately 93% of patients.

The V gene is TRBV7-9, the J gene TRBJ2-7; TRBD1 matches 9 bases. Sequenced material: PBMCs, taken from a glioma patient treated with radiotherapy, temozolomide or both. This clonotype was sampled from a man aged 40-49 years with glioma. Some clones in this sample may be carry-over from other donors' samples. CDR3: CASSRDRDEQYF. Here the CDR3 DNA reads TGTGCCAGCAGCCGGGACAGGGACGAGCAGTACTTC. The entire variable domain, with the rest obtained from reference TRBV7-9 and TRBJ2-7, is as follows: DTGVSQNPRHKITKRGQNVTFRCDPISEHNRLYWYRQTLGQGPEFLTYFQNEAQLEKSRLLSDRFSAERPKGSFSTLEIQRTEQGDSAMYLCASSRDRDEQYFGPGTRLTVT.